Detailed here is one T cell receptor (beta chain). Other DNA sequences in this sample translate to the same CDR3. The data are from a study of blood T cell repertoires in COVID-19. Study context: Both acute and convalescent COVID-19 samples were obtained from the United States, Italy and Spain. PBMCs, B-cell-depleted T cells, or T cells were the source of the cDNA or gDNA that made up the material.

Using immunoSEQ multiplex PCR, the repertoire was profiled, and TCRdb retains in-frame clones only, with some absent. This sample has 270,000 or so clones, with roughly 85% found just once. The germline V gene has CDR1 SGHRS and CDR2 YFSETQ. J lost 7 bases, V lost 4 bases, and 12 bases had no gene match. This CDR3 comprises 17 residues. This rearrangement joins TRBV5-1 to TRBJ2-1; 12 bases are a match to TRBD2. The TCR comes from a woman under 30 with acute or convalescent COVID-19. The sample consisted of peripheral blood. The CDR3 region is CASSTLPLAGGGNEQFF. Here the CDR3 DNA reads TGCGCCAGCAGCACACTGCCCCTAGCGGGAGGGGGAAATGAGCAGTTCTTC.